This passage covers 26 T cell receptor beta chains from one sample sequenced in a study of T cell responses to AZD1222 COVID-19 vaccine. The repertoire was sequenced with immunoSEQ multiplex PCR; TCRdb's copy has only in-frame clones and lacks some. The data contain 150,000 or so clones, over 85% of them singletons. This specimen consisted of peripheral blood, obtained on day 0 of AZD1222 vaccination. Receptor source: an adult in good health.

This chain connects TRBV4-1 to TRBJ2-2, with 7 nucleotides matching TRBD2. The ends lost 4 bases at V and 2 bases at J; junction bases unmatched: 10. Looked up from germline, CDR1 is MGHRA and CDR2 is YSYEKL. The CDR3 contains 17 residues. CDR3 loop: CASSRVLAGVNTGELFF. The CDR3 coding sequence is TGCGCCAGCAGCCGAGTCCTTGCGGGAGTTAACACCGGGGAGCTGTTTTTT.

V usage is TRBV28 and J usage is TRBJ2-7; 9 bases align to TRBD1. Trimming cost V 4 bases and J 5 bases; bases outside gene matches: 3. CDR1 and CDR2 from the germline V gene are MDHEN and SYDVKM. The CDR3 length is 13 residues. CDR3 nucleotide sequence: TGTGCCAGCAGTTACCGGGACAGGGACGAGCAGTACTTC. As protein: CASSYRDRDEQYF.

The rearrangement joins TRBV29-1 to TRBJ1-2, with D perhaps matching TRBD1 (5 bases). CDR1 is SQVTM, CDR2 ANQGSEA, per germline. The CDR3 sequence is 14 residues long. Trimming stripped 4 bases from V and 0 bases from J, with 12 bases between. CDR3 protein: CSVALGEANYGYTF. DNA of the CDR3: TGCAGCGTTGCTTTAGGGGAAGCTAACTATGGCTACACCTTC.

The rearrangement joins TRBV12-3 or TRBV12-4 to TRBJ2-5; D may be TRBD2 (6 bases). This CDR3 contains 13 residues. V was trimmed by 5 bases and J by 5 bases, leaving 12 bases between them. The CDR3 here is CASSQTSTETQYF. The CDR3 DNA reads TGTGCCAGCAGTCAGACTAGTACGGAGACCCAGTACTTC.

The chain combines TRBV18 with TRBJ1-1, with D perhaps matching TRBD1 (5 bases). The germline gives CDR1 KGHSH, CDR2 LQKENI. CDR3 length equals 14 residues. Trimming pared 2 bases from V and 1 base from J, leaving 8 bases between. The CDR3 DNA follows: TGTGCCAGCTCACCAATGGGGGGGAACACTGAAGCTTTCTTT. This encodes CASSPMGGNTEAFF.

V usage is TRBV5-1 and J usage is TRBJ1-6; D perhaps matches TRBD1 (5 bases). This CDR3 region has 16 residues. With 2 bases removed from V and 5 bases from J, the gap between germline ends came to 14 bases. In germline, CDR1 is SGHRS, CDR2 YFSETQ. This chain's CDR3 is CASSFGTADNNSPLHF. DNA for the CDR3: TGCGCCAGCAGCTTCGGGACGGCCGATAATAATTCACCCCTCCACTTT.

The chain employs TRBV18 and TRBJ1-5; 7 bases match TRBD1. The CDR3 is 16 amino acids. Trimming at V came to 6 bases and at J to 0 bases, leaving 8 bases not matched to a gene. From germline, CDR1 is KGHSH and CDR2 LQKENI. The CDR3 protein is CASSSRDSLSNQPQHF. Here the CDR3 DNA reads TGTGCCAGCTCCTCCCGGGACAGCCTTAGCAATCAGCCCCAGCATTTT.

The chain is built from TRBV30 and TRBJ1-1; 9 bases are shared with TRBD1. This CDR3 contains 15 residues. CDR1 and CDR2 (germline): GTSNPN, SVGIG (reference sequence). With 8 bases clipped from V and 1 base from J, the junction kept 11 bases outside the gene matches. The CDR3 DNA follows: TGTGCCAAAAGTAGACCGGGACAGGGGAACACTGAAGCTTTCTTT. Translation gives CAKSRPGQGNTEAFF.

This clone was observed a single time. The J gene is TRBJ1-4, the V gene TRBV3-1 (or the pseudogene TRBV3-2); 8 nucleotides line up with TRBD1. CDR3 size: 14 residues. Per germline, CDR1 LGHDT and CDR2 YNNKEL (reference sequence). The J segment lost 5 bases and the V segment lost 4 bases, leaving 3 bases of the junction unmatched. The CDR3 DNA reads TGTGCCAGCAGCCCTGGACAGGGCAATGAAAAACTGTTTTTT. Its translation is CASSPGQGNEKLFF.

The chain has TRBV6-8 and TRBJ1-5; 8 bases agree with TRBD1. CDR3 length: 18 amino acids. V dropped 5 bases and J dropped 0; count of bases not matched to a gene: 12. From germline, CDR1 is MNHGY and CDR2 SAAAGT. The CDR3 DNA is TGTGCCAGCAGTCCATCGGGACAGGAAACATTTAGCAATCAGCCCCAGCATTTT. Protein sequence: CASSPSGQETFSNQPQHF.

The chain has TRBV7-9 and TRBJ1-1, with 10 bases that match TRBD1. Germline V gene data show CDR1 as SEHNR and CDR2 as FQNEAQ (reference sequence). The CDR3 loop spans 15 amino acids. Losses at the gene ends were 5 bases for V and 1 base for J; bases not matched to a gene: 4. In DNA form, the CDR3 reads TGTGCCAGCAGCGTGACAGGGGGCGCGAACACTGAAGCTTTCTTT. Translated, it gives CASSVTGGANTEAFF.

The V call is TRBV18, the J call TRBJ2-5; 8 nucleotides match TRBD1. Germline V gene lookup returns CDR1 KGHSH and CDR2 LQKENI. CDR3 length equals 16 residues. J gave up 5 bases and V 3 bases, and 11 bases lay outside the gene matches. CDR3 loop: CASSPAGQGRGETQYF. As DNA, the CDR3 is TGTGCCAGCTCACCCGCCGGACAGGGACGGGGGGAGACCCAGTACTTC.

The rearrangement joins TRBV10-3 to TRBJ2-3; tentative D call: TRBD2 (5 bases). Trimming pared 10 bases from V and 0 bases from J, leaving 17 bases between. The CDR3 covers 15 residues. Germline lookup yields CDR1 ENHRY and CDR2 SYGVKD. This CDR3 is CASGSGDPSTDTQYF. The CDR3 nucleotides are TGTGCCAGCGGGTCGGGCGACCCTAGCACAGATACGCAGTATTTT.

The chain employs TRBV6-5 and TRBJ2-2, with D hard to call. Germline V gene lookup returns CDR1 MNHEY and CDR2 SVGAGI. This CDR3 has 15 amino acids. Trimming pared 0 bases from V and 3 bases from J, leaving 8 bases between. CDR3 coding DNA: TGTGCCAGCAGTTACTCGACGACTTACACCGGGGAGCTGTTTTTT. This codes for CASSYSTTYTGELFF.

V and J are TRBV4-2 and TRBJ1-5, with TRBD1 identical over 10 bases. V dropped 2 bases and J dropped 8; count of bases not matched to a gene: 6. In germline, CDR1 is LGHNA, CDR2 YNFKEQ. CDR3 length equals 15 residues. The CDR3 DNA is TGTGCCAGCAGCCAAACGACAGGGGGCTGGGAGCCCCAGCATTTT. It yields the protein CASSQTTGGWEPQHF.

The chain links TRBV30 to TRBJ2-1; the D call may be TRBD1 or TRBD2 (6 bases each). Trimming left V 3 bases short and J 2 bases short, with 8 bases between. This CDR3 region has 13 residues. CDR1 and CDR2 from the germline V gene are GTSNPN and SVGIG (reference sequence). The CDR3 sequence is CAWRRGAYNEQFF. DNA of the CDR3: TGTGCCTGGAGAAGGGGGGCCTACAATGAGCAGTTCTTC.

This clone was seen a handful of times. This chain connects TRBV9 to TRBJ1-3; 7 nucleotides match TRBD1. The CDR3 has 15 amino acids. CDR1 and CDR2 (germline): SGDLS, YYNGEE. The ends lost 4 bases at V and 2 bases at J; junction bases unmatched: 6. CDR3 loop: CASSPGGGPGNTIYF. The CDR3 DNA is TGTGCCAGCAGCCCAGGGGGGGGGCCTGGAAACACCATATATTTT.

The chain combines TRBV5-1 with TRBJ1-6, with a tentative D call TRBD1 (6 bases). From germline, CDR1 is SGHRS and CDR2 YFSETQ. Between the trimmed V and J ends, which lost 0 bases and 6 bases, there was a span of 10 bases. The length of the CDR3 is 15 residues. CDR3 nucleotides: TGCGCCAGCAGCTTGGTACAGGGCTTTAATTCACCCCTCCACTTT. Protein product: CASSLVQGFNSPLHF.

The DNA of the CDR3 is TGTGCCAGCAGTACTAATACAGGGGTAGGCACTGAAGCTTTCTTT. Its translation: CASSTNTGVGTEAFF. The chain joins TRBV28 to TRBJ1-1, with TRBD1 matching over 7 bases. V shed 5 bases and J 4 bases; nucleotides not matched to a gene: 10. This CDR3 comprises 15 residues. Germline CDR1 MDHEN, CDR2 SYDVKM.

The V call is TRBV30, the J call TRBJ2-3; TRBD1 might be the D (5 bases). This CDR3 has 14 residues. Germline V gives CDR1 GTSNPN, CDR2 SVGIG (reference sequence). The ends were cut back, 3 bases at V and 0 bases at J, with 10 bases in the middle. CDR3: CAWSRVSSTDTQYF. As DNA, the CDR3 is TGTGCCTGGAGCAGGGTTTCTAGCACAGATACGCAGTATTTT.

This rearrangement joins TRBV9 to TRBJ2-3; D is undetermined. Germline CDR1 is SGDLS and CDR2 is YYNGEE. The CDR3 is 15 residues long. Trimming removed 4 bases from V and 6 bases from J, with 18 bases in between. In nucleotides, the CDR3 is TGTGCCAGCAGCTGGAGTGCCGGCGCAGTTGATACGCAGTATTTT. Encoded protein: CASSWSAGAVDTQYF.

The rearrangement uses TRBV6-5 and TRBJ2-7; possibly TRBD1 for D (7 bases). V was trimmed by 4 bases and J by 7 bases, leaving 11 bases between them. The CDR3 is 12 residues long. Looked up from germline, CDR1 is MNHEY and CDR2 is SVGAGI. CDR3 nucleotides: TGTGCCAGCAGTTTAGCAGGGGGGGAGCAGTACTTC. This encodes CASSLAGGEQYF.

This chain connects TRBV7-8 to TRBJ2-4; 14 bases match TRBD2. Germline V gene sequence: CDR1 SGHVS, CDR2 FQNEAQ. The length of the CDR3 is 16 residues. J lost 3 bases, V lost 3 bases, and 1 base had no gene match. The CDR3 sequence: CASSLTSGRVKNIQYF. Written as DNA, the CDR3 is TGTGCCAGCAGCTTGACTAGCGGGAGGGTCAAAAACATTCAGTACTTC.

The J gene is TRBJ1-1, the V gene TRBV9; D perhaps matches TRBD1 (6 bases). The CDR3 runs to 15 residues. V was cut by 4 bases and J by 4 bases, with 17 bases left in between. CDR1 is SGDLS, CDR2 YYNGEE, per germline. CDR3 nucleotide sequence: TGTGCCAGCAGCCCTTATCGGGGGCGAAGCACTGAAGCTTTCTTT. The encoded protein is CASSPYRGRSTEAFF.

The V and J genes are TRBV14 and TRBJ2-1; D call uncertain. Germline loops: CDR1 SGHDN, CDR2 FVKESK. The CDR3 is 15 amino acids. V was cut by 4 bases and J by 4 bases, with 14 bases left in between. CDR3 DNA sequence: TGTGCCAGCAGCCTTTTCATCTCTGGTTACAATGAGCAGTTCTTC. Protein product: CASSLFISGYNEQFF.

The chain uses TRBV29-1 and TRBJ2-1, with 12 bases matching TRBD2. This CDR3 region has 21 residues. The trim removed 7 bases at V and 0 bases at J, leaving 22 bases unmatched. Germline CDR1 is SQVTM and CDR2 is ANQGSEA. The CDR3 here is CSAEGPLASGRASSSYNEQFF. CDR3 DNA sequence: TGCAGCGCGGAGGGGCCTTTGGCTAGCGGGAGGGCGTCGAGCTCCTACAATGAGCAGTTCTTC.